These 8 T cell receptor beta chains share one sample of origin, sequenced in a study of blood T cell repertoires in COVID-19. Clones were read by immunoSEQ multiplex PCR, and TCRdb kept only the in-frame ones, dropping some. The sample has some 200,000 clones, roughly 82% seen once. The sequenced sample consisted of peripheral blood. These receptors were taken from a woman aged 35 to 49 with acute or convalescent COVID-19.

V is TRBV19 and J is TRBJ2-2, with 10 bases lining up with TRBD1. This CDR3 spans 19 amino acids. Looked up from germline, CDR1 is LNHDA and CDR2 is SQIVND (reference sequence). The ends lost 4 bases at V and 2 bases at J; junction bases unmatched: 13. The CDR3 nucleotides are TGTGCCAGTAGTAGACAGGGGGCATCTTCTTGGGCAAACACCGGGGAGCTGTTTTTT. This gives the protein CASSRQGASSWANTGELFF.

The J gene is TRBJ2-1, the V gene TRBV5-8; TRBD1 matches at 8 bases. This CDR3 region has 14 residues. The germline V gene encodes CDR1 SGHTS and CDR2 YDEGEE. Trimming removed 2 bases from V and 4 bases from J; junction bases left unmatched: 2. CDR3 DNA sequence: TGTGCCAGCAGCTTAGACAGGGGATACAATGAGCAGTTCTTC. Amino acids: CASSLDRGYNEQFF. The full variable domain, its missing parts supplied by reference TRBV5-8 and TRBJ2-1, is EAGVTQSPTHLIKTRGQQATLRCSPISGHTSVYWYQQALGLGLQFLLWYDEGEERNRGNFPPRFSGRQFPNYSSELNVNALELEDSALYLCASSLDRGYNEQFFGPGTRLTVL.

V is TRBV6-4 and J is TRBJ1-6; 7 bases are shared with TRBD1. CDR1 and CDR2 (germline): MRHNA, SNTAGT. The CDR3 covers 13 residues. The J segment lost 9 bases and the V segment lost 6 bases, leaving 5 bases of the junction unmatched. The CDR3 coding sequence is TGTGCCAGCAGAGCAGGGGGTTTTTCACCCCTCCACTTT. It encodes CASRAGGFSPLHF.

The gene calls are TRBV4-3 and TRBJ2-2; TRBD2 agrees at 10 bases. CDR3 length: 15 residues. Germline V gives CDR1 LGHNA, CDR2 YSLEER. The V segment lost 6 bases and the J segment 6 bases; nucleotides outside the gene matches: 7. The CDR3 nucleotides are TGCGCCAGCAGAACTAGCGGGATCTCTGCCGGGGAGCTGTTTTTT. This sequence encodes CASRTSGISAGELFF.

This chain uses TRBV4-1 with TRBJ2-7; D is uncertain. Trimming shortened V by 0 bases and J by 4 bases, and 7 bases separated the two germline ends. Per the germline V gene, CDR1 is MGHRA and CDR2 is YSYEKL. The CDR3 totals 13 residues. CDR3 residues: CASSQEMEYEQYF. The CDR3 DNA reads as TGCGCCAGCAGCCAAGAAATGGAGTACGAGCAGTACTTC.

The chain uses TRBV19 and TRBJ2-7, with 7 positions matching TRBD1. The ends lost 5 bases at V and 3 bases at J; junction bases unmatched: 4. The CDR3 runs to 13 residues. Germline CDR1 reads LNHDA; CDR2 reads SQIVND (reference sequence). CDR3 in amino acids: CASSPGQIYEQYF. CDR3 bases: TGTGCCAGTAGTCCGGGACAGATCTACGAGCAGTACTTC.

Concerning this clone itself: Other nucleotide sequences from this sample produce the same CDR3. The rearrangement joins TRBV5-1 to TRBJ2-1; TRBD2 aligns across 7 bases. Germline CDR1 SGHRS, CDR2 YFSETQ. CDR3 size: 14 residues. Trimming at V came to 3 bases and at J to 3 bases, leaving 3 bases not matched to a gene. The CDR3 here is CASSSSGGYNEQFF. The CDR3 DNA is TGCGCCAGCAGCTCCTCGGGGGGCTACAATGAGCAGTTCTTC.

The CDR3 DNA follows: TGTGCCAGCAGCTTACAGGAGGGAGGCGAGCAGTACTTC. This gives the protein CASSLQEGGEQYF. This rearrangement joins TRBV11-3 to TRBJ2-7; possible D gene TRBD2, 6 bases. CDR1 is SGHNT, CDR2 YENEEA, per germline. V lost 2 bases and J 6 bases, leaving 11 bases between the germline ends. The CDR3 is made up of 13 amino acids.